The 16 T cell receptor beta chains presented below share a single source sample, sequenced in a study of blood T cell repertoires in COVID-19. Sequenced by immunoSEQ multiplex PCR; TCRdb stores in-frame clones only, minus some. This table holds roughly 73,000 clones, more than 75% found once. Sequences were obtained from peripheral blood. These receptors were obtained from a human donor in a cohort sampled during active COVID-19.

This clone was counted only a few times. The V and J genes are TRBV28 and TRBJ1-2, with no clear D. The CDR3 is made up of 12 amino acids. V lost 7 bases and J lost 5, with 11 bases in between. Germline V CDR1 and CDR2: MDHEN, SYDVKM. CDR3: CASNPGDYGYTF. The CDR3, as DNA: TGTGCCAGCAACCCCGGGGATTATGGCTACACCTTC.

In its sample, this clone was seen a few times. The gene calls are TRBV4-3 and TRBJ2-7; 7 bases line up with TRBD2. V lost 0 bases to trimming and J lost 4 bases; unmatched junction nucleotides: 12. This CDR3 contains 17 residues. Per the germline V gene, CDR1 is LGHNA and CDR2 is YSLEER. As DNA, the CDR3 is TGCGCCAGCAGCCAAGACTACTACGTTGGCGGGAGTTACGAGCAGTACTTC. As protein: CASSQDYYVGGSYEQYF.

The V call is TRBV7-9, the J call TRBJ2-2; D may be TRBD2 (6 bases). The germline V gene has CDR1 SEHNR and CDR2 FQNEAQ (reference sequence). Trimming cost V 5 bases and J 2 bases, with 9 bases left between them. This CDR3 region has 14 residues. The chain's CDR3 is CASSPGLNTGELFF. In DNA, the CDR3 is TGTGCCAGCAGCCCCGGACTAAACACCGGGGAGCTGTTTTTT.

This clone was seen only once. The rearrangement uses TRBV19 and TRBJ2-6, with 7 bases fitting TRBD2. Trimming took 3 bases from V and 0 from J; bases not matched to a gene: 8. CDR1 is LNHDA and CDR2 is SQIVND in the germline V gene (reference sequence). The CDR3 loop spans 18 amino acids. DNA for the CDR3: TGTGCCAGTAGTATTTTAAGTCCGGGGGGCTCTGGGGCCAACGTCCTGACTTTC. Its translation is CASSILSPGGSGANVLTF. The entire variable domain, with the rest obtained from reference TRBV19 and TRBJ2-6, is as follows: DGGITQSPKYLFRKEGQNVTLSCEQNLNHDAMYWYRQDPGQGLRLIYYSQIVNDFQKGDIAEGYSVSREKKESFPLTVTSAQKNPTAFYLCASSILSPGGSGANVLTFGAGSRLTVL.

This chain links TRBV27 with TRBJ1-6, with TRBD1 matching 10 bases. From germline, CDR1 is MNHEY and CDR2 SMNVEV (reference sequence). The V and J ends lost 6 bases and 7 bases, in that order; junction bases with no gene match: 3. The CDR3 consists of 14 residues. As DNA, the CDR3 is TGTGCCAGCAGCGGACAGGGGGGAAATTCACCCCTCCACTTT. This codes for CASSGQGGNSPLHF.

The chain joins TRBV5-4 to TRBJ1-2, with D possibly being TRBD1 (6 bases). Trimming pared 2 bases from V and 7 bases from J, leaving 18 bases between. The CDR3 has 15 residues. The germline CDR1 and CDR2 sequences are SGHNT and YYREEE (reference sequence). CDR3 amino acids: CASSFGGMGLGGYTF. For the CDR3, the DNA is TGTGCCAGCAGCTTTGGGGGCATGGGGCTCGGTGGCTACACCTTC.

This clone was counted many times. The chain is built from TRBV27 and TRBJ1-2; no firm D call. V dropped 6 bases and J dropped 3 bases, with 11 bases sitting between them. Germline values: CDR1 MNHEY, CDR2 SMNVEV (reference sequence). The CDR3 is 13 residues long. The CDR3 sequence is CASSFGVDYGYTF. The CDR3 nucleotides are TGTGCCAGCAGCTTCGGGGTGGACTATGGCTACACCTTC.

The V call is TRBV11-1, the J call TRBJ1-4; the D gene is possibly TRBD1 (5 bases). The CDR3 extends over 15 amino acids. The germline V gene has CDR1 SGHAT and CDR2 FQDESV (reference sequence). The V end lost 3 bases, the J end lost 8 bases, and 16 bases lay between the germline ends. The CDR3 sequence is CASSFGRGSGEKLFF. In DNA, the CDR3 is TGTGCCAGCAGCTTCGGCCGGGGGTCTGGGGAAAAACTGTTTTTT. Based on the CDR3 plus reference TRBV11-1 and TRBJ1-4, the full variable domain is EAEVAQSPRYKITEKSQAVAFWCDPISGHATLYWYRQILGQGPELLVQFQDESVVDDSQLPKDRFSAERLKGVDSTLKIQPAELGDSAMYLCASSFGRGSGEKLFFGSGTQLSVL.

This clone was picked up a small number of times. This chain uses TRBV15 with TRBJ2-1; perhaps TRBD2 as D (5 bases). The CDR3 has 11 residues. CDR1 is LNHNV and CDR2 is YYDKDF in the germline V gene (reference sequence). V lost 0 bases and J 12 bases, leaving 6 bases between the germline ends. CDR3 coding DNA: TGTGCCACCAGCAGAGATGGAGGGCAGTTCTTC. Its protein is CATSRDGGQFF.

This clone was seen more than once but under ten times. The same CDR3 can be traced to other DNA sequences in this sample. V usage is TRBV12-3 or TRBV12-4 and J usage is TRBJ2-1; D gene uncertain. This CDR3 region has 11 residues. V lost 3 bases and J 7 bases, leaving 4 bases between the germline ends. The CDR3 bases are TGTGCCAGCAGTTTCGGTAATGAGCAGTTCTTC. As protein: CASSFGNEQFF.

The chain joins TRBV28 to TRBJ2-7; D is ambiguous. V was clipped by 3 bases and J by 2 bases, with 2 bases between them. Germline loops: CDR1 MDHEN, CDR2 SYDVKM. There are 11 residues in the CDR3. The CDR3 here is CASSFAYEQYF. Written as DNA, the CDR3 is TGTGCCAGCAGTTTCGCCTACGAGCAGTACTTC.

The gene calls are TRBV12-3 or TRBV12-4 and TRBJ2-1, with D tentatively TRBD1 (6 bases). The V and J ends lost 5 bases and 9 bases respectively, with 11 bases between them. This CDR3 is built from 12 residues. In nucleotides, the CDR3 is TGTGCCAGCAGTCAACGGGACATTGAGCAGTTCTTC. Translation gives CASSQRDIEQFF.

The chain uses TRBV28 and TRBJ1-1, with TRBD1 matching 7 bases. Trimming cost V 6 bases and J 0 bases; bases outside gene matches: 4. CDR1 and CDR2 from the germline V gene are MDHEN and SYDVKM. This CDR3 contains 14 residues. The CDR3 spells CASRGGQLNTEAFF. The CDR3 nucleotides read TGTGCCAGCAGGGGGGGACAGTTGAACACTGAAGCTTTCTTT. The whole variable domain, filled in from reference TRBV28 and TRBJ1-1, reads DVKVTQSSRYLVKRTGEKVFLECVQDMDHENMFWYRQDPGLGLRLIYFSYDVKMKEKGDIPEGYSVSREKKERFSLILESASTNQTSMYLCASRGGQLNTEAFFGQGTRLTVV.

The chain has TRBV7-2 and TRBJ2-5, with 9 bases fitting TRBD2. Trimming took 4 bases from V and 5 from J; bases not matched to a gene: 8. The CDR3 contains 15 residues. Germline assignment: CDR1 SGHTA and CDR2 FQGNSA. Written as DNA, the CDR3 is TGTGCCAGCAGCTCAGCGGGAGGCTTGGGGGAGACCCAGTACTTC. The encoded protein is CASSSAGGLGETQYF.

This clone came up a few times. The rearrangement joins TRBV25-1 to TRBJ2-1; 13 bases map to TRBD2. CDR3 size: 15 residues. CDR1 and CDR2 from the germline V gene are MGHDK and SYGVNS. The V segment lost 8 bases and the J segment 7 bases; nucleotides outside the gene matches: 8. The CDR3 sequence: CASGWTSGRNNEQFF. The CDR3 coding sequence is TGTGCCAGCGGCTGGACTAGCGGGAGAAATAATGAGCAGTTCTTC.

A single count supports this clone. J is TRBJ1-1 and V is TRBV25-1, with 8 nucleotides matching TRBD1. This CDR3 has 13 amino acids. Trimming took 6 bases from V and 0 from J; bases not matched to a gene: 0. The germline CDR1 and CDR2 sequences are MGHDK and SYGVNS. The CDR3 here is CASRQGVNTEAFF. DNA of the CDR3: TGTGCCAGCAGACAGGGGGTGAACACTGAAGCTTTCTTT.